The clone carrying this TCR beta chain was seen a few times. Germline loops: CDR1 SGHDT, CDR2 YYEEEE. V lost 6 bases to trimming and J lost 2 bases, with 11 bases between them. CDR3 size: 13 residues. This record belongs to a study of T cell responses to AZD1222 COVID-19 vaccine. Profiling relied on immunoSEQ multiplex PCR, and the TCRdb table lists in-frame clones only, not all of them. This table holds about 72,000 clones, about nine tenths found once. The sequencing here drew on peripheral blood, taken on day 0 of AZD1222 vaccination. This receptor was identified in an adult in good health. The V and J genes are TRBV5-6 and TRBJ1-2; D gene uncertain. CDR3 sequence: CASNNRPNYGYTF. Here the CDR3 DNA reads TGTGCCAGCAACAACCGACCGAACTATGGCTACACCTTC.